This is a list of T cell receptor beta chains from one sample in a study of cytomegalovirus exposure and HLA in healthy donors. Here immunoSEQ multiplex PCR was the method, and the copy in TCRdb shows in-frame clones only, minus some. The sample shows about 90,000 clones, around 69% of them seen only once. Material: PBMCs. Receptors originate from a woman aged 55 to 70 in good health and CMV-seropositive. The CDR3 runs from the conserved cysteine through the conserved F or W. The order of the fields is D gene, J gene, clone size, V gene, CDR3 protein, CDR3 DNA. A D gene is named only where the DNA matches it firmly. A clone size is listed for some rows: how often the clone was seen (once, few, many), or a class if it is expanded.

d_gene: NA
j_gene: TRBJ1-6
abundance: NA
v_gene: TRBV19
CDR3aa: CASSTTGSYNSPLHF
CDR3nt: TGTGCCAGTAGTACGACGGGCTCCTATAATTCACCCCTCCACTTT

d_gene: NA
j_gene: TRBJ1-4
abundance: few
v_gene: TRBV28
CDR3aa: CASSFLREKLFF
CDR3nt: TGTGCCAGCAGTTTCCTGAGAGAAAAACTGTTTTTT

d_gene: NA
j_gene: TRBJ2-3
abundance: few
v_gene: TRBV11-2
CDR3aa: CASSLGEADTQYF
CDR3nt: TGTGCCAGCAGCTTAGGAGAGGCAGATACGCAGTATTTT

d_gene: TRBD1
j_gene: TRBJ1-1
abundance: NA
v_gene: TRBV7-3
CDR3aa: CASSSTGAMNTEAFF
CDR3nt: TGTGCCAGCAGCTCGACAGGGGCCATGAACACTGAAGCTTTCTTT

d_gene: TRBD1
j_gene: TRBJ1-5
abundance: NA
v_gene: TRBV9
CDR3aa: CASSPTGGGQPQHF
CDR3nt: TGTGCCAGCAGCCCGACAGGGGGAGGTCAGCCCCAGCATTTT

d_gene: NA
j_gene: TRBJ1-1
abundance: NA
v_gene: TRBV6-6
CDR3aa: CASSYSIRGNTEAFF
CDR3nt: TGTGCCAGCAGTTACTCGATCAGAGGGAACACTGAAGCTTTCTTT

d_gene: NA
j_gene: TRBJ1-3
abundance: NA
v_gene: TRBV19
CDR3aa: CASVLSGRRNTIYF
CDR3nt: TGTGCCAGCGTACTCTCTGGGCGTCGGAACACCATATATTTT

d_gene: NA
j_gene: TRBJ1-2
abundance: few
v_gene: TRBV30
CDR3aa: CAWSVGRGYGYTF
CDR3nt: TGTGCCTGGAGTGTAGGCCGGGGCTATGGCTACACCTTC

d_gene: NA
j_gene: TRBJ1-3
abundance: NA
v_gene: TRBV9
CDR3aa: CASSVTGGNTIYF
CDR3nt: TGTGCCAGCAGCGTGACGGGTGGAAACACCATATATTTT

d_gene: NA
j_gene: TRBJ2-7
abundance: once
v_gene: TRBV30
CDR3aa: CAWRGPGHLTYEQYF
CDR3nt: TGTGCCTGGAGGGGACCGGGACACCTGACCTACGAGCAGTACTTC

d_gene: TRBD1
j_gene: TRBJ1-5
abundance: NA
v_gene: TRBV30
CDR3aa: CACNQGALNQPQHF
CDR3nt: TGTGCCTGTAACCAGGGGGCGCTTAATCAGCCCCAGCATTTT

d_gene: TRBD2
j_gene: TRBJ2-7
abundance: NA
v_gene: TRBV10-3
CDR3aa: CAISESQRGLSYEQYF
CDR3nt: TGTGCCATCAGTGAGTCGCAGCGGGGACTCTCCTACGAGCAGTACTTC

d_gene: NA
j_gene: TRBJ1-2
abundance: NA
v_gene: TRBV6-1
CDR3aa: CASRGGNGYTF
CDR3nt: TGTGCCAGCAGGGGGGGGAATGGCTACACCTTC

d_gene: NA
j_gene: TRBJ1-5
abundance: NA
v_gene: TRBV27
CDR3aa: CASRRRQNQPQHF
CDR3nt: TGTGCCAGCAGACGGAGACAGAATCAGCCCCAGCATTTT

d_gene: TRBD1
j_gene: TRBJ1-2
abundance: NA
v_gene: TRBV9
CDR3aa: CASSVARQGSNYGYTF
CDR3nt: TGTGCCAGCAGCGTAGCTCGACAGGGCTCTAACTATGGCTACACCTTC

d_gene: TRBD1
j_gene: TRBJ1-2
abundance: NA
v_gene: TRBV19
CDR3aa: CASSSRRQGRYGYTF
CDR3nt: TGTGCCAGTAGTAGCCGTCGACAGGGCCGCTATGGCTACACCTTC

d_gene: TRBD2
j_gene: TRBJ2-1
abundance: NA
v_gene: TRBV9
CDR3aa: CASSLSTSGMNNEQFF
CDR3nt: TGTGCCAGCAGCTTATCGACTAGCGGGATGAACAATGAGCAGTTCTTC

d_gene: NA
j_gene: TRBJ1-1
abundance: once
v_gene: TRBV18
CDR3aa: CASSPGREPRAEAFF
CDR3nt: TGTGCCAGCTCACCAGGGAGGGAGCCAAGGGCTGAAGCTTTCTTT

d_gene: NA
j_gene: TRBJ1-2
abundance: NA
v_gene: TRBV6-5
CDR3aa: CASSRGADYGYTF
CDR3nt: TGTGCCAGCAGCCGCGGGGCGGACTATGGCTACACCTTC

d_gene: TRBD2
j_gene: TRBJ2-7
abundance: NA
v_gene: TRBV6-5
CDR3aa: CASTSGAPYEQYF
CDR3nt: TGTGCCAGCACTAGCGGGGCCCCCTACGAGCAGTACTTC

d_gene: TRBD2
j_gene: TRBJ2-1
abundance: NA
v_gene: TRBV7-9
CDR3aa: CASSSLAGVINEQFF
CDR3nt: TGTGCCAGCAGCTCACTGGCGGGAGTAATTAATGAGCAGTTCTTC

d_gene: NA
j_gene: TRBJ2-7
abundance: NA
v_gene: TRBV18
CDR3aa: CASSPPRGLSYEQYF
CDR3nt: TGTGCCAGCTCACCACCACGCGGGCTCTCCTACGAGCAGTACTTC

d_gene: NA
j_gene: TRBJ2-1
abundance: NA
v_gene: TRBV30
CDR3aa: CAWYLSSYNEQFF
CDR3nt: TGTGCCTGGTATCTCAGCTCCTACAATGAGCAGTTCTTC

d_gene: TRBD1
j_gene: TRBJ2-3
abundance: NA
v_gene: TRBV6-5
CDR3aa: CASSVAVKPTGAQYF
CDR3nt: TGTGCCAGCAGCGTCGCTGTAAAGCCCACAGGGGCGCAGTATTTT

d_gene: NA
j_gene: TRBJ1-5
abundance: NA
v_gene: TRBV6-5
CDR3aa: CASSYWAAQPQHF
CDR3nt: TGTGCCAGCAGTTATTGGGCCGCACAGCCCCAGCATTTT

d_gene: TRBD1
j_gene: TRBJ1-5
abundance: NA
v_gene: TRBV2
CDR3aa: CASSELGGASQPQHF
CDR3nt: TGTGCCAGCAGTGAATTAGGGGGCGCGAGCCAGCCCCAGCATTTT

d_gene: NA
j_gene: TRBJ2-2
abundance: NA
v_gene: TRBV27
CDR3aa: CASMAGWENTGELFF
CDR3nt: TGTGCCAGCATGGCAGGGTGGGAGAACACCGGGGAGCTGTTTTTT

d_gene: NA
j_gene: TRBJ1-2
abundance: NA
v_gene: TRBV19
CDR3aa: CASSIDRRGYGYTF
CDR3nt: TGTGCCAGTAGTATAGACCGGAGGGGCTATGGCTACACCTTC

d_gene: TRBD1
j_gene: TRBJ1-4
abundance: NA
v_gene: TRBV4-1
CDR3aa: CASSQGRGQGWEKLFF
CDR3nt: TGCGCCAGCAGCCAAGGCCGGGGACAGGGATGGGAAAAACTGTTTTTT

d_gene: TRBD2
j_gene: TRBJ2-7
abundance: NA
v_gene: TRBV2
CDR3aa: CASSFGLAGAEQYF
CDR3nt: TGTGCCAGCAGTTTCGGACTAGCGGGAGCCGAGCAGTACTTC

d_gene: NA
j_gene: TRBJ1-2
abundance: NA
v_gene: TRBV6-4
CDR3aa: CASSDSQGSYGYTF
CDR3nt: TGTGCCAGCAGTGACTCGCAGGGGTCCTATGGCTACACCTTC

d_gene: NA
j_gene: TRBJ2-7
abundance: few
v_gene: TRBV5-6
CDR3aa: CASSFATETYEQYF
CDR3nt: TGTGCCAGCAGCTTCGCGACAGAGACCTACGAGCAGTACTTC

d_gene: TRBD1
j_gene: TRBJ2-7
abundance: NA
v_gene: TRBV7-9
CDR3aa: CASTLGQGSTEQYF
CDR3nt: TGTGCCAGCACGCTCGGACAGGGCTCGACCGAGCAGTACTTC

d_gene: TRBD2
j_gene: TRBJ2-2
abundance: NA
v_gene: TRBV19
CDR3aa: CASRGLDKNTGELFF
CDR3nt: TGTGCCAGTAGGGGACTAGACAAGAACACCGGGGAGCTGTTTTTT

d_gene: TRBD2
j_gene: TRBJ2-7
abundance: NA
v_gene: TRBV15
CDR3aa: CATSKWGTGTSGYEQYF
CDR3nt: TGTGCCACCAGCAAGTGGGGCACCGGGACTAGCGGCTACGAGCAGTACTTC

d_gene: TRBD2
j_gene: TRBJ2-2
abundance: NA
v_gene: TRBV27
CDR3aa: CASSLSSLSGNRPGELFF
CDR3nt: TGTGCCAGCAGTTTATCATCTCTTAGCGGGAACAGGCCCGGGGAGCTGTTTTTT

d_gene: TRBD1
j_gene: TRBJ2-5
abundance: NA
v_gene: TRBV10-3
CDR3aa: CAIRGQAGETQYF
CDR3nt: TGTGCCATCAGGGGACAGGCCGGGGAGACCCAGTACTTC

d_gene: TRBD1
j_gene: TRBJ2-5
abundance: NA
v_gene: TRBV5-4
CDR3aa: CASSRGQKETQYF
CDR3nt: TGTGCCAGCAGCAGGGGACAGAAAGAGACCCAGTACTTC

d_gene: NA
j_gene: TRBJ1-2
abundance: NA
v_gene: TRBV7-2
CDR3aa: CASSRDPAGRGGYTF
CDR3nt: TGTGCCAGCAGCCGAGACCCCGCAGGTCGGGGAGGCTACACCTTC

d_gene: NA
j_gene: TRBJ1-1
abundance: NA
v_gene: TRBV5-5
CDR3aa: CASSLEPGGKNTEAFF
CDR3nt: TGTGCCAGCAGCTTGGAGCCCGGGGGAAAGAACACTGAAGCTTTCTTT

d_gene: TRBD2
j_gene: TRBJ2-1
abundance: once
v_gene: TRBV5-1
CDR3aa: CASSLPGRGDEQFF
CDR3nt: TGCGCCAGCAGCTTACCAGGGAGGGGAGATGAGCAGTTCTTC

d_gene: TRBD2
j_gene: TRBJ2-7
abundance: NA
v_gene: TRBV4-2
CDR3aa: CASSRSGGSGNSYEQYF
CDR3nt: TGTGCCAGCAGCCGATCCGGAGGAAGCGGGAATTCCTACGAGCAGTACTTC

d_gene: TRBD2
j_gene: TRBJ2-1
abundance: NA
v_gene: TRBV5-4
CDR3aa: CASSLAGGRAGNEQFF
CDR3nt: TGTGCCAGCAGCTTGGCCGGCGGGAGGGCCGGGAATGAGCAGTTCTTC

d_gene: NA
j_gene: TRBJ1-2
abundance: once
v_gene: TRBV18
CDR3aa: CASSSSDYGYTF
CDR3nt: TGTGCCAGCTCATCGAGCGACTATGGCTACACCTTC

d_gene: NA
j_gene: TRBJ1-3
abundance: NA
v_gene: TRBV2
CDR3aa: CASSVQGNSAGNTIYF
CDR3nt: TGTGCCAGCAGTGTACAGGGAAATTCGGCTGGAAACACCATATATTTT

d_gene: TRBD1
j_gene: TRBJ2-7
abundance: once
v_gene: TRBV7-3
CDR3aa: CASSSSGTESYEQYF
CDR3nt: TGTGCCAGCAGCTCTTCCGGGACAGAATCCTACGAGCAGTACTTC

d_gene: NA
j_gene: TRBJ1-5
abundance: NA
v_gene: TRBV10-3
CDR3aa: CAISESFSMRLPQHF
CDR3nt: TGTGCCATCAGTGAGTCCTTTTCTATGAGGCTGCCCCAGCATTTT

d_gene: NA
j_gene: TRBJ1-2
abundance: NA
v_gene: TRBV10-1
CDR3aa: CASSEEKNYGYTF
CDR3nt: TGCGCCAGCAGTGAGGAGAAGAACTATGGCTACACCTTC

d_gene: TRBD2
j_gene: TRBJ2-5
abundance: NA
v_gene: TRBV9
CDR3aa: CASSVVGSGSETQYF
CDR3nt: TGTGCCAGCAGCGTAGTGGGTAGCGGGTCGGAGACCCAGTACTTC

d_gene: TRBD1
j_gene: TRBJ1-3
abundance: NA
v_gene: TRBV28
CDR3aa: CASSSGGPGNTIYF
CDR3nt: TGTGCCAGCAGTTCAGGGGGCCCTGGAAACACCATATATTTT

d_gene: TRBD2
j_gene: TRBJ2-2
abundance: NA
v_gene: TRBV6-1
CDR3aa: CASSGTSGRTPRTGELFF
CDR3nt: TGTGCCAGCAGTGGCACTAGCGGGAGGACCCCAAGGACCGGGGAGCTGTTTTTT